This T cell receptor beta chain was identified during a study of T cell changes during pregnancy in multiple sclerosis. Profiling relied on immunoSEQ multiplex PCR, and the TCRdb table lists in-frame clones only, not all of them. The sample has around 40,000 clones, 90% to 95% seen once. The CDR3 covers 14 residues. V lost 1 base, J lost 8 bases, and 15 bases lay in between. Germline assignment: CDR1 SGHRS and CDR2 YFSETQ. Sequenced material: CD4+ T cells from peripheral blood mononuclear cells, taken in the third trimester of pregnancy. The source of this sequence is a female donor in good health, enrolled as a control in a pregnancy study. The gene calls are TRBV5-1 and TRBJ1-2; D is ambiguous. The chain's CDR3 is CASSLTFQVGGYTF. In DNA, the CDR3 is TGCGCCAGCAGCTTGACCTTCCAGGTCGGCGGCTACACCTTC.